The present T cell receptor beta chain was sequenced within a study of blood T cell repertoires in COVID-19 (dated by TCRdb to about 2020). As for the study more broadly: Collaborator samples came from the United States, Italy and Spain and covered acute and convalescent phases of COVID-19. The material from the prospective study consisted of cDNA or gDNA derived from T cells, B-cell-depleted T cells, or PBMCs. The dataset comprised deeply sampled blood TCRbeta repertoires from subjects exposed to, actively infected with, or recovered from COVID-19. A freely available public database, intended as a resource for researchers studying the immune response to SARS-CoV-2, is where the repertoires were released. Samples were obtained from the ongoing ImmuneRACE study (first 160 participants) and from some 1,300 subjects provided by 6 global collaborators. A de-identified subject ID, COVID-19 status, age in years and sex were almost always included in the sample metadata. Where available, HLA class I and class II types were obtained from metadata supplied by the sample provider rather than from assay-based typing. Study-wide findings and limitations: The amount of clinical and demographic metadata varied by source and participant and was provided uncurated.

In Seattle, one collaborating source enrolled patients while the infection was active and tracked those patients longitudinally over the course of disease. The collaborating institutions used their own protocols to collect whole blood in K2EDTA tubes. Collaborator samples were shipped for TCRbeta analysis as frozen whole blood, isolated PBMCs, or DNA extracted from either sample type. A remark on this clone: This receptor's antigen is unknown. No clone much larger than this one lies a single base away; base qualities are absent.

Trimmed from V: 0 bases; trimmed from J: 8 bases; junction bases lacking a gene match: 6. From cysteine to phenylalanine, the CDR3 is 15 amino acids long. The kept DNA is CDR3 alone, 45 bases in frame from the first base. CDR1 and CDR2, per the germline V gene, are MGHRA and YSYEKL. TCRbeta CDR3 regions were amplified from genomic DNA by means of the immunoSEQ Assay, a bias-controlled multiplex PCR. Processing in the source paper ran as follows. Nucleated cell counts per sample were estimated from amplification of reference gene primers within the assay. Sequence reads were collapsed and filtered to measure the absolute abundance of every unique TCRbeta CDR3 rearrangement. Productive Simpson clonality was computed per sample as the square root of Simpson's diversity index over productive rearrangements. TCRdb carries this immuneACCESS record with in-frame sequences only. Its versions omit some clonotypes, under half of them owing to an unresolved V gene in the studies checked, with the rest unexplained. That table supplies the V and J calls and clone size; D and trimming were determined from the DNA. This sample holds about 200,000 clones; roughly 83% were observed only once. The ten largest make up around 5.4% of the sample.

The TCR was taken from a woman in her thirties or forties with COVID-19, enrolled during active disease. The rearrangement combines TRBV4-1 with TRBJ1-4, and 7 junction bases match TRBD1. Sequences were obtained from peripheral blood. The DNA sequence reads TGCGCCAGCAGCCAAGATAACAGGGGAGGCGAAAAACTGTTTTTT. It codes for CASSQDNRGGEKLFF.